The subject of this entry is one T cell receptor beta chain. There are 16 residues in the CDR3. The V and J ends lost 6 bases and 2 bases, in that order; junction bases with no gene match: 5. Germline V CDR1 and CDR2: SQVTM, ANQGSEA. These data belong to a study of identical twins. Addition of a universal primer site occurred through template switching, and cDNA carried unique molecular identifiers. TCRdb ran MiXCR on the 5' RACE reads and lists one entry per CDR3 protein. Among around 960,000 distinct CDR3 sequences listed, over 9% were seen once. The sample was also reused in another study, on yellow fever vaccine responses in identical twins. From that paper: Twins' vaccine T cell responses reportedly seemed partly convergent and partly personalized.

The rearrangement uses TRBV29-1 and TRBJ2-2; TRBD2 matches at 14 bases. The specimen sequenced was PBMCs. The TCR was taken from a woman under 30 in good health. As DNA, the CDR3 is TGCAGCGTCCTGACTAGCGGGGGGGGTAACACCGGGGAGCTGTTTTTT. The encoded protein is CSVLTSGGGNTGELFF.